Listed below are T cell receptor beta chains from one sample, sequenced in a study of cytomegalovirus exposure and HLA in healthy donors. Assay used: immunoSEQ multiplex PCR; TCRdb lists only in-frame clones, some missing. The table lists about 100,000 clones, 82% of them singletons, with roughly 3% in the top ten. The sequenced sample consisted of PBMCs. These receptors all stem from a man aged 30 to 45 in good health and CMV-seropositive. CDR3s include the opening cysteine and the closing phenylalanine or tryptophan. A D gene is named only where the DNA matches it firmly. Some rows have no size entry. The others give once, few or many, or a class for an expanded clone.

CDR3	DNA	size	J	D	V
CASSDPRSGYTF	TGTGCCAGCAGTGACCCCCGCAGTGGCTACACCTTC	-	TRBJ1-2	-	TRBV6-4
CASSGGDMNEQYF	TGTGCCAGCTCGGGAGGGGATATGAACGAGCAGTACTTC	many	TRBJ2-7	TRBD2	TRBV6-5
CASISGGNTEAFF	TGTGCCAGCATCTCGGGGGGGAACACTGAAGCTTTCTTT	-	TRBJ1-1	-	TRBV5-6
CASSEEVGGYGYTF	TGTGCCAGCAGTGAAGAGGTAGGGGGTTATGGCTACACCTTC	few	TRBJ1-2	-	TRBV2
CASSPSGHLNTEAFF	TGTGCCAGTAGTCCTTCGGGACATCTGAACACTGAAGCTTTCTTT	-	TRBJ1-1	-	TRBV19
CASSGGDPTDTQYF	TGTGCCAGCAGTGGGGGGGATCCCACAGATACGCAGTATTTT	-	TRBJ2-3	-	TRBV6-4
CASSVWTATDTQYF	TGTGCCAGCAGTGTCTGGACAGCCACAGATACGCAGTATTTT	-	TRBJ2-3	-	TRBV27
CASSIRQFGTEAFF	TGTGCCAGTAGTATCAGGCAGTTCGGCACTGAAGCTTTCTTT	-	TRBJ1-1	-	TRBV19
CASRSRTDGNEKLFF	TGTGCCAGCAGAAGTAGGACAGACGGTAATGAAAAACTGTTTTTT	-	TRBJ1-4	-	TRBV7-6
CASSLWAGGVPEAFF	TGTGCCAGCAGTTTATGGGCAGGGGGCGTACCTGAAGCTTTCTTT	-	TRBJ1-1	TRBD1	TRBV27
CASSGTGDGYTF	TGCGCCAGCTCGGGGACAGGGGATGGCTACACCTTC	-	TRBJ1-2	TRBD1	TRBV5-1
CASSVDLNTEAFF	TGCGCCAGCAGCGTGGACTTAAACACTGAAGCTTTCTTT	-	TRBJ1-1	-	TRBV5-1
CASSQQGYEQYF	TGTGCCAGCAGTCAACAGGGTTACGAGCAGTACTTC	-	TRBJ2-7	-	TRBV28
CASSSHSGDRGGEKLFF	TGTGCCAGCAGCTCACACTCCGGTGACAGGGGAGGTGAAAAACTGTTTTTT	-	TRBJ1-4	TRBD1	TRBV7-9
CASGGGSFTDTQYF	TGTGCTAGTGGTGGCGGCTCATTCACAGATACGCAGTATTTT	-	TRBJ2-3	-	TRBV12-5
CASSFRQGGSSYEQYF	TGTGCCAGCAGTTTCAGACAGGGGGGTAGCTCCTACGAGCAGTACTTC	-	TRBJ2-7	TRBD1	TRBV6-5
CAWSPPYRGSIYGYTF	TGTGCCTGGAGTCCCCCCTATCGCGGGTCGATTTATGGCTACACCTTC	-	TRBJ1-2	-	TRBV30
CAWHQPGQGNTF	TGTGCCTGGCACCAACCGGGACAGGGGAATACCTTC	-	TRBJ1-2	TRBD1	TRBV30
CSVEDQRLAVYWIF	TGCAGCGTTGAAGATCAAAGACTAGCGGTTTACTGGATCTTC	-	TRBJ2-1	TRBD2	TRBV29-1
CASSKGQGRLISGNTIYF	TGTGCCAGCAGTAAAGGACAGGGGCGTTTAATCTCTGGAAACACCATATATTTT	-	TRBJ1-3	TRBD1	TRBV6-1
CASRRLAGANNEQFF	TGTGCCAGCAGAAGACTAGCGGGGGCTAACAATGAGCAGTTCTTC	-	TRBJ2-1	TRBD2	TRBV2
CASSERGTNTGELFF	TGTGCCAGCAGTGAACGAGGGACGAACACCGGGGAGCTGTTTTTT	-	TRBJ2-2	-	TRBV6-1
CASSLVQGLNEQYF	TGTGCCAGCAGCTTGGTACAGGGGCTGAACGAGCAGTACTTC	once	TRBJ2-7	TRBD1	TRBV11-1
CASSVGVSYGYTF	TGTGCCAGCAGCGTCGGGGTCTCTTATGGCTACACCTTC	-	TRBJ1-2	-	TRBV7-8
CASSAGRGADEKLFF	TGTGCCAGCAGCGCCGGTCGGGGGGCAGATGAAAAACTGTTTTTT	-	TRBJ1-4	-	TRBV5-4
CASSPNQGGGTEAFF	TGTGCCAGCTCACCAAATCAGGGAGGGGGCACTGAAGCTTTCTTT	-	TRBJ1-1	-	TRBV18
CASTKDRGASYEQYF	TGTGCCAGCACCAAAGACAGGGGCGCCTCCTACGAGCAGTACTTC	once	TRBJ2-7	TRBD1	TRBV6-1
CATARDSNSPLHF	TGTGCCACGGCCCGGGACAGCAATTCACCCCTCCACTTT	-	TRBJ1-6	TRBD1	TRBV6-5
CATKDVGALSEQYF	TGTGCCACCAAGGATGTGGGGGCCCTTTCTGAGCAGTACTTC	-	TRBJ2-7	-	TRBV15
CASSLNPGTARYNEQFF	TGTGCCAGCAGCTTAAATCCTGGGACAGCGAGATACAATGAGCAGTTCTTC	-	TRBJ2-1	TRBD1	TRBV7-3
CASSSEVDTQYF	TGCGCCAGCAGTTCCGAGGTGGATACGCAGTATTTT	-	TRBJ2-3	-	TRBV5-1
CSALDYGTQYF	TGCAGTGCTCTGGACTACGGGACCCAGTACTTC	-	TRBJ2-5	-	TRBV20-1
CASSLRQGEPPLHF	TGCGCCAGCAGCTTGCGACAGGGGGAGCCACCCCTCCACTTT	-	TRBJ1-6	TRBD1	TRBV5-1
CASSFGSRGGELFF	TGTGCCAGCAGCTTTGGGTCTCGGGGCGGGGAGCTGTTTTTT	-	TRBJ2-2	-	TRBV5-6
CAWSVRAGNGYTF	TGTGCCTGGAGTGTACGAGCCGGGAATGGCTACACCTTC	-	TRBJ1-2	-	TRBV30
CASTPLQAQHF	TGTGCCAGCACCCCCCTGCAGGCCCAGCATTTT	-	TRBJ1-5	-	TRBV6-5
CASSPDSAHSNQPQHF	TGTGCCAGCAGTCCGGACAGCGCCCATAGCAATCAGCCCCAGCATTTT	-	TRBJ1-5	-	TRBV28
CASSAPGNSPLHF	TGTGCCAGTAGTGCCCCAGGGAATTCACCCCTCCACTTT	-	TRBJ1-6	-	TRBV19
CSVPSAEKGANTGELFF	TGCAGCGTTCCAAGTGCGGAGAAGGGGGCGAACACCGGGGAGCTGTTTTTT	few	TRBJ2-2	-	TRBV29-1
CASGRGQETQYF	TGTGCCAGCGGGAGGGGGCAAGAGACCCAGTACTTC	-	TRBJ2-5	-	TRBV27
CASSVGGVDTGELFF	TGTGCCAGCAGCGTAGGGGGAGTTGACACCGGGGAGCTGTTTTTT	-	TRBJ2-2	-	TRBV9
CASSQHPRWEGVVGELFF	TGTGCCAGCAGCCAACACCCTAGATGGGAGGGTGTAGTCGGGGAGCTGTTTTTT	-	TRBJ2-2	TRBD2	TRBV4-2
CASSPLPTRGDTQYF	TGTGCCAGCAGCCCGCTCCCCACTCGGGGAGATACGCAGTATTTT	-	TRBJ2-3	-	TRBV5-6
CASSSKPGTGIIYYGYTF	TGTGCCAGCAGCTCAAAACCCGGGACAGGGATAATCTACTATGGCTACACCTTC	-	TRBJ1-2	TRBD1	TRBV7-9
CASSDGEGQGDYGYTF	TGTGCCAGCAGTGACGGGGAAGGACAGGGGGACTATGGCTACACCTTC	few	TRBJ1-2	TRBD1	TRBV6-4
CASSIDRGSSNQPQHF	TGTGCCAGTAGTATAGATCGAGGAAGTAGCAATCAGCCCCAGCATTTT	once	TRBJ1-5	-	TRBV19
CASSPRGSSYNSPLHF	TGTGCCAGCAGCCCTAGGGGGAGCTCCTATAATTCACCCCTCCACTTT	-	TRBJ1-6	-	TRBV7-9
CASSLASNSMNTEAFF	TGCGCCAGCAGCTTGGCATCGAACAGCATGAACACTGAAGCTTTCTTT	-	TRBJ1-1	-	TRBV5-1
CASKPGQGAGQPQHF	TGTGCCAGCAAGCCGGGACAGGGGGCCGGTCAGCCCCAGCATTTT	few	TRBJ1-5	TRBD1	TRBV6-5
CASSLAPRTGTNYGYTF	TGTGCCAGCAGCTTAGCCCCCAGAACAGGAACTAACTATGGCTACACCTTC	-	TRBJ1-2	-	TRBV7-8